Below, 27 T cell receptor beta chains from the same sample are listed, as sequenced in a study of tumor-infiltrating lymphocytes in primary liver carcinoma. DNA and RNA were both co-extracted from approximately 20-30 mg of bulk tissue that had not been sorted. Production of TCR beta cDNA used around 0.45 ug total RNA together with a constant-region primer. The TCR beta library was amplified through three nested multiplex PCR rounds in a modified ARM-PCR procedure. TRBV1-TRBV30 forward primers paired with a C-beta reverse primer were used in the first two PCR rounds, which ran 9 to 10 cycles each. TCRdb called the multiplex PCR reads again in MiXCR, with one record for every CDR3 protein. The sample yields around 88,000 distinct CDR3 sequences, about 73% seen once. The sample taken for sequencing was tumor-adjacent normal liver tissue. These receptors were obtained from a man aged 40-49 years with primary liver carcinoma and hepatitis B virus infection.

As regards this clonotype: An end of the junction does not agree with germline; a read error may underlie this. The chain is built from TRBV11-2 and TRBJ2-5; possibly TRBD2 for D (6 bases). The CDR3 extends over 16 amino acids. Germline CDR1 is SGHAT and CDR2 is FQNNGV. For the CDR3, the DNA is TGTGACAGCAGATCCCGGGACTCGGGCCACCAAGAGACTCGGTACTTC. This translates into CDSRSRDSGHQETRYF. Full variable domain (rest looked up from reference TRBV11-2 and TRBJ2-5): EAGVAQSPRYKIIEKRQSVAFWCNPISGHATLYWYQQILGQGPKLLIQFQNNGVVDDSQLPKDRFSAERLKGVDSTLKIQPAKLEDSAVYLCDSRSRDSGHQETRYFGPGTRLLVL.

Points on this clonotype: Because it lacks the conserved phenylalanine or tryptophan at the end, this CDR3 is likely a read error. This sequence joins TRBV28 and TRBJ1-1, with D perhaps TRBD1 (5 bases). The germline V gene encodes CDR1 MDHEN and CDR2 SYDVKM. CDR3 length: 14 residues. V gave up 4 bases and J gave up 4 bases, with 13 bases separating them. The CDR3 nucleotides read TGTGCCAGCAGTTCCCCGACAGAGGCCACTGAAGCTTTCTCT. The encoded protein is CASSSPTEATEAFS.

A word on this clonotype: At one end, the junction sequence differs from germline, possibly due to a read error. DNA for the CDR3: TGTGTCAGCAGCTTTAGGGGGTTCGGCACAGATACGCAGTATTTT. It encodes CVSSFRGFGTDTQYF. V usage is TRBV11-3 and J usage is TRBJ2-3; TRBD1 might be the D (6 bases). CDR3 length equals 15 residues. Germline V CDR1 and CDR2: SGHNT, YENEEA. The variable domain in full, with the rest retrieved from reference TRBV11-3 and TRBJ2-3, is EAGVVQSPRYKIIEKKQPVAFWCNPISGHNTLYWYLQNLGQGPELLIRYENEEAVDDSQLPKDRFSAERLKGVDSTLKIQPAELGDSAVYLCVSSFRGFGTDTQYFGPGTRLTVL.

Details on this clonotype: A single base separates this from a much larger clone, so it may be a read error. The gene calls are TRBV7-8 and TRBJ2-5; the D is unclear. The CDR3 has 13 residues. Germline CDR1 reads SGHVS; CDR2 reads FQNEAQ. This CDR3 is CANSFTRLETQYF. Here the CDR3 DNA reads TGTGCCAACAGCTTCACCCGGCTGGAGACCCAGTACTTC.

With regard to this clonotype: This may be a read error, as it is one base from a much larger clone. This chain joins TRBV4-1 and TRBJ2-3, with TRBD2 matching over 10 bases. Germline values: CDR1 MGHRA, CDR2 YSYEKL. The CDR3 spans 17 residues. Here the CDR3 DNA reads TGCGCCAGCAGCCAAGTGCGAGGTAGCGGGAGGTTAGATATGCAGTATTTT. This encodes CASSQVRGSGRLDMQYF.

Worth noting for this clonotype: The germline gene is not matched at one end of the junction; a read error may be the cause. The genes are TRBV30 and TRBJ2-2; a possible D gene is TRBD2 (5 bases). Germline loops: CDR1 GTSNPN, CDR2 SVGIG (reference sequence). The CDR3 length is 14 residues. DNA of the CDR3: TGTGCCTCGAGTGCTTTACTAGACACCGGGGAGCTGTTTTTT. Translated, it gives CASSALLDTGELFF.

Points on this clonotype: Compared with germline, one end of the junction differs, possibly owing to a read error. The gene calls are TRBV11-2 and TRBJ1-5, with no clear D. Germline lookup yields CDR1 SGHAT and CDR2 FQNNGV. The CDR3 consists of 14 residues. The CDR3 nucleotides read TGTGCCAGCAGCTTGTCCGGGTACAATCAGCCCCAACAATTT. Encoded protein: CASSLSGYNQPQQF. The whole variable domain, remainder taken from reference TRBV11-2 and TRBJ1-5, is EAGVAQSPRYKIIEKRQSVAFWCNPISGHATLYWYQQILGQGPKLLIQFQNNGVVDDSQLPKDRFSAERLKGVDSTLKIQPAKLEDSAVYLCASSLSGYNQPQQFGDGTRLSIL.

This clonotype was recorded at least ten times. The chain has TRBV10-3 and TRBJ2-6; D is tentatively TRBD1 or TRBD2 (5 bases each). The V end was cut by 0 bases, the J end by 2 bases, with 11 bases between. The CDR3 runs to 17 residues. The germline V gene encodes CDR1 ENHRY and CDR2 SYGVKD. The CDR3 protein is CAISESRGTAGANVLTF. In DNA form, the CDR3 reads TGTGCCATCAGTGAGTCGAGGGGCACCGCTGGGGCCAACGTCCTGACTTTC.

Points on this clonotype: Mismatch with germline at one junction end may stem from a read error. The chain has TRBV6-1 and TRBJ2-7; 8 bases are shared with TRBD1. Germline V gene data show CDR1 as MNHNS and CDR2 as SASEGT. There are 14 residues in the CDR3. As DNA, the CDR3 is TGTGCCAGGAGTGAACCAGGACAGGGCGGCGAGCAGTACTTC. Protein sequence: CARSEPGQGGEQYF.

The J gene is TRBJ2-1, the V gene TRBV28; 7 bases are shared with TRBD2. The CDR3 contains 13 residues. Germline V gene sequence: CDR1 MDHEN, CDR2 SYDVKM. With 2 bases clipped from V and 8 bases from J, the junction kept 3 bases outside the gene matches. DNA of the CDR3: TGTGCCAGCAGTTTAGGGGGGGGAGATGAGCAGTTCTTC. It translates to CASSLGGGDEQFF.

CDR3 sequence reads: CASSLGTGLQYF. The DNA of the CDR3 is TGTGCCAGCAGCTTGGGGACAGGCCTGCAATACTTC. The chain links TRBV11-2 to TRBJ2-7; 8 bases agree with TRBD1. Trimming took 3 bases from V and 13 from J; bases not matched to a gene: 8. Germline CDR1 SGHAT, CDR2 FQNNGV. CDR3 size: 12 residues.

Remarks on this clonotype: A read error may explain this, as a much larger clone is one base away. CDR3 coding DNA: TGTGCCAGCAGCTTGATGGTAGCGGGAACAGATACGCAGTATTTT. This gives the protein CASSLMVAGTDTQYF. The genes are TRBV5-5 and TRBJ2-3; TRBD2 matches at 8 bases. The J segment lost 3 bases and the V segment lost 1 base, leaving 4 bases of the junction unmatched. CDR1 is SGHKS and CDR2 is YYEKEE in the germline V gene (reference sequence). CDR3 size: 15 residues.

In the case of this clonotype: A read error may account for a junction end that differs from germline. V is TRBV11-2 and J is TRBJ1-1; D is uncertain. This CDR3 spans 13 amino acids. The germline gives CDR1 SGHAT, CDR2 FQNNGV. As DNA, the CDR3 is TGTGCCAGCAGTTTAGTCGGGGAGTCTGAAGCTTTCTTT. Protein product: CASSLVGESEAFF.

A remark on this clonotype: Mismatch with germline at one junction end may stem from a read error. CDR3 sequence: CASSEPDKGGEQFF. Here the CDR3 DNA reads TGTGCCAGTAGTGAACCCGACAAGGGAGGTGAGCAGTTCTTC. The chain uses TRBV6-1 and TRBJ2-1, with D possibly being TRBD2 (6 bases). Germline CDR1 and CDR2: MNHNS and SASEGT. The CDR3 contains 14 residues.

Points on this clonotype: One end of the junction varies from germline; a read error may be responsible. V is TRBV28 and J is TRBJ2-2; D is ambiguous. The CDR3 consists of 14 residues. Germline CDR1 is MDHEN and CDR2 is SYDVKM. DNA for the CDR3: TGTGCCAGCAGCCAATACTTGAACAGCGGGGAGCTGTTTTTT. Translated, it gives CASSQYLNSGELFF.

Notes on this clonotype: Mismatch with germline at one junction end may stem from a read error. The chain has TRBV11-2 and TRBJ2-5; D gene uncertain. The CDR3 is made up of 15 amino acids. The germline V gene has CDR1 SGHAT and CDR2 FQNNGV. The CDR3 region has the DNA TGTGCCAGCAGCTTTACTTATCGGAATCGAGAGACCCAATACTTC. The encoded protein is CASSFTYRNRETQYF.

On this clonotype: It may be a read error: a sequence one base away is much more abundant. This sequence joins TRBV10-2 and TRBJ1-1, with D tentatively TRBD1 (5 bases). The CDR3 sequence is 15 residues long. Germline V gene sequence: CDR1 WSHSY, CDR2 SAAADI. The CDR3 nucleotides are TGCGCCAGCAGTGAAGGAGCAGGCCCCTCCGGCGGGGCTATCTTT. Residues: CASSEGAGPSGGAIF.

In this sample, this clonotype turned up many times. The V call is TRBV6-1, the J call TRBJ2-1; TRBD2 matches 13 bases. CDR1 and CDR2 from the germline V gene are MNHNS and SASEGT. V was pared by 4 bases and J by 9 bases, with 6 bases of the junction left unmatched. There are 15 residues in the CDR3. CDR3 in amino acids: CASSGRLAGGIEQFF. As DNA, the CDR3 is TGTGCCAGCAGTGGACGACTAGCGGGAGGAATTGAGCAGTTCTTC.

This clonotype was recorded only once. The chain combines TRBV20-1 with TRBJ1-4; D gene unclear. Trimming shortened V by 0 bases and J by 8 bases, and 13 bases separated the two germline ends. Germline V CDR1 and CDR2: DFQATT, SNEGSKA (reference sequence). This CDR3 comprises 14 residues. CDR3 DNA sequence: TGCAGTGCTAGAGACCAGAAGGTCGGGGAAAAACTGTTTTTT. This sequence encodes CSARDQKVGEKLFF.

Ten or more counts support this clonotype. The chain employs TRBV6-6 and TRBJ2-5, with TRBD2 matching over 9 bases. Germline assignment: CDR1 MNHNY and CDR2 SVGAGI (reference sequence). The CDR3 runs 14 residues. Germline trimming cut 7 bases from V and 1 base from J; bases unmatched to any gene: 4. The CDR3: CASTPSGAQETQYF. The CDR3 DNA is TGTGCCAGCACCCCTAGCGGGGCCCAAGAGACCCAGTACTTC.

This clonotype has more than one count but fewer than ten. A much bigger clone sits one base away, suggesting this may be a read error. The chain couples TRBV29-1 to TRBJ2-5, with 9 bases lining up with TRBD2. Germline V gene sequence: CDR1 SQVTM, CDR2 ANQGSEA. There are 14 residues in the CDR3. CDR3 in amino acids: CSVGTSAYQGTQYF. For the CDR3, the DNA is TGCAGCGTTGGGACTAGCGCTTACCAAGGGACCCAGTACTTC.

A few counts support this clonotype. One base away lies a much larger clone, so this may be a sequencing read error. The chain links TRBV10-3 to TRBJ1-1; 7 nucleotides align to TRBD1. CDR1 is ENHRY and CDR2 is SYGVKD in the germline V gene. The CDR3 loop spans 12 amino acids. The chain's CDR3 is CATQGGSDEASF. CDR3 DNA: TGTGCCACCCAGGGGGGCAGCGATGAAGCTTCCTTT.

The chain links TRBV6-4 to TRBJ2-3; the match to TRBD1 covers 7 bases. CDR1 is MRHNA, CDR2 SNTAGT, per germline. V shed 8 bases, J shed 3 bases, and the junction held 5 bases outside the gene matches. CDR3 size: 13 residues. In DNA form, the CDR3 reads TGTGCCAGCGGACAGGAAGAAACAGATACGCAGTATTTT. Protein: CASGQEETDTQYF.

In its sample, this clonotype was seen a few times. The rearrangement links TRBV7-2 to TRBJ1-2, with TRBD1 matching 10 bases. Germline V gene data show CDR1 as SGHTA and CDR2 as FQGNSA. The V and J ends lost 4 bases and 3 bases, in that order; junction bases with no gene match: 8. The length of the CDR3 is 16 residues. Written as DNA, the CDR3 is TGTGCCAGCAGCTCCCCCTCGGACAGGGGGGACTATGGCTACACCTTC. It specifies CASSSPSDRGDYGYTF.

This clonotype was observed at least ten times. The chain uses TRBV5-1 and TRBJ1-1; 11 bases agree with TRBD1. V lost 1 base to trimming and J lost 5 bases; unmatched junction nucleotides: 4. The CDR3 consists of 15 residues. Per germline, CDR1 SGHRS and CDR2 YFSETQ. CDR3 nucleotides: TGCGCCAGCAGCTTGACCGGGACAGGGGGAACTGAAGCTTTCTTT. It translates to CASSLTGTGGTEAFF.

As regards this clonotype: An end of the junction does not agree with germline; a read error may underlie this. The genes are TRBV11-2 and TRBJ2-1; D remains ambiguous. The CDR3 runs to 12 residues. Germline-derived CDR1 and CDR2 are SGHAT and FQNNGV. The CDR3 DNA reads TGTGCCAGCGGCTTGGGGATACGTGAGCAATTCTTC. Translated: CASGLGIREQFF.

This clonotype appeared many times. The chain recombines TRBV10-1 with TRBJ2-7, with 8 bases lining up with TRBD1. The germline gives CDR1 WNHNN, CDR2 SYGVQD (reference sequence). With 5 bases clipped from V and 2 bases from J, the junction kept 8 bases outside the gene matches. This CDR3 region has 15 residues. The CDR3, as DNA: TGCGCCAGCAGTCCCCGACAGGGGCTACCCTACGAGCAGTACTTC. It translates to CASSPRQGLPYEQYF.